The 2 T cell receptor beta chains listed next were all sequenced from one sample in a study of blood T cell repertoires in COVID-19. Profiling relied on immunoSEQ multiplex PCR, and the TCRdb table lists in-frame clones only, not all of them. The table shows roughly 290,000 clones, with 87% occurring only once. The sample comprised peripheral blood. The receptors stem from a woman aged 50 to 60 who had recovered from COVID-19.

A note on this clone: Germline is not matched at one junction end, which may reflect a read error. The chain combines TRBV2 with TRBJ2-7, with a weak D call TRBD1 (5 bases). The CDR3 is 13 residues long. In germline, CDR1 is SNHLY, CDR2 FYNNEI. CDR3 in DNA: TGTGCCAGCACCCCGCAGGGTGCCTACCGCAGGGACTTC. It encodes CASTPQGAYRRDF. The whole variable domain, remainder taken from reference TRBV2 and TRBJ2-7, is EPEVTQTPSHQVTQMGQEVILRCVPISNHLYFYWYRQILGQKVEFLVSFYNNEISEKSEIFDDQFSVERPDGSNFTLKIRSTKLEDSAMYFCASTPQGAYRRDFGPGTRLTVT.

The chain combines TRBV11-3 with TRBJ2-2; D call uncertain. Per germline, CDR1 SGHNT and CDR2 YENEEA. The CDR3 has 15 residues. The V end lost 5 bases, the J end lost 0 bases, and 10 bases lay between the germline ends. The CDR3 region is CASSTRSSNTGELFF. The CDR3 coding sequence is TGTGCCAGCAGCACAAGAAGTTCGAACACCGGGGAGCTGTTTTTT.